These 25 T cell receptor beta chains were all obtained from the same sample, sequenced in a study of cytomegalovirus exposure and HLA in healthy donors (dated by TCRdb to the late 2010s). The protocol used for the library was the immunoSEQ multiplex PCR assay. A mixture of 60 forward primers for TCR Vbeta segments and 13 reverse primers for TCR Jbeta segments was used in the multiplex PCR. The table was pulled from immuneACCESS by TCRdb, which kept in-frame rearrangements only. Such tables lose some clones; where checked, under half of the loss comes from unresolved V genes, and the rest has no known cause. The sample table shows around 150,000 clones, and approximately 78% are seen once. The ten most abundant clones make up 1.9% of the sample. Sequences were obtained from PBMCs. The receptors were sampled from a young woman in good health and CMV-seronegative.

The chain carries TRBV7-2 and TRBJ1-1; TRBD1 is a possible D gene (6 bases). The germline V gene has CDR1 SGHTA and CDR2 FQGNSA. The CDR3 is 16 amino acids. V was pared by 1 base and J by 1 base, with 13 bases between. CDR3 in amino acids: CASSLVRPGANTEAFF. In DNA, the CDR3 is TGTGCCAGCAGCTTAGTTCGCCCAGGGGCGAACACTGAAGCTTTCTTT.

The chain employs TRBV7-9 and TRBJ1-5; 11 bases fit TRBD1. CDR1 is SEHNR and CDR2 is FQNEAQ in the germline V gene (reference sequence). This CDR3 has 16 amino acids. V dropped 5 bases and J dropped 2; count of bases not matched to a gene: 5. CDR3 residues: CASSPLDRGRNQPQHF. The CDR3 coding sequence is TGTGCCAGCAGCCCTTTGGACAGGGGGCGCAATCAGCCCCAGCATTTT.

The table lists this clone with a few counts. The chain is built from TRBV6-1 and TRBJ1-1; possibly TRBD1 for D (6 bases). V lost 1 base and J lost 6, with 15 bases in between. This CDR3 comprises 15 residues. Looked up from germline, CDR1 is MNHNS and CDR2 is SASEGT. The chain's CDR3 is CASSEVQGRWAEAFF. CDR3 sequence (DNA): TGTGCCAGCAGTGAAGTTCAGGGGCGGTGGGCTGAAGCTTTCTTT.

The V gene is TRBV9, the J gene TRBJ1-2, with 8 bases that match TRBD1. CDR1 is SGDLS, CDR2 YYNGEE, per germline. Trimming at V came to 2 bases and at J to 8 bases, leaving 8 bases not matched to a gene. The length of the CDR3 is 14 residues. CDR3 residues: CASSVEDWTGGYTF. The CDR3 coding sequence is TGTGCCAGCAGCGTGGAAGATTGGACAGGGGGCTACACCTTC.

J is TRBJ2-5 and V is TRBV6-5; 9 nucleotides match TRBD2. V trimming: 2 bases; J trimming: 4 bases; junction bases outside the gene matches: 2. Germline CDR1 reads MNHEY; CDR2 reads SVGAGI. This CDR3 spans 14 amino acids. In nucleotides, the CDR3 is TGTGCCAGCAGTTACGGCGGGGGGGCAGAGACCCAGTACTTC. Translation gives CASSYGGGAETQYF.

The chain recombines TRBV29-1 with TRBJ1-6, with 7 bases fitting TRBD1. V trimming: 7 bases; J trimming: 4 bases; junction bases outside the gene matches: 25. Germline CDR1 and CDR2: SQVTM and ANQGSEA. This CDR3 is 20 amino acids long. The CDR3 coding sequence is TGCAGCGCCTACCCCGGGACAGTCAAGCCTAGGGGTTGGTATAATTCACCCCTCCACTTT. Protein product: CSAYPGTVKPRGWYNSPLHF.

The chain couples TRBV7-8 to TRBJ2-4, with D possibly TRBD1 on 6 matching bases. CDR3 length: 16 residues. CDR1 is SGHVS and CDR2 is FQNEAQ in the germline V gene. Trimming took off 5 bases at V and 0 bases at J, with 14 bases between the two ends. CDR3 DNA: TGTGCCAGCAGCCAGGGGCAGGGGTTAGCCAAAAACATTCAGTACTTC. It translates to CASSQGQGLAKNIQYF.

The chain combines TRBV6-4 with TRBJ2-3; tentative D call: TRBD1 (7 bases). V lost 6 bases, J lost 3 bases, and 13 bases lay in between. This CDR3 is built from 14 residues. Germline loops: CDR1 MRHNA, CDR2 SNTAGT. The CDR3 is CASRQTGTTDTQYF. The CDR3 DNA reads TGTGCCAGCAGACAGACAGGGACTACAGATACGCAGTATTTT.

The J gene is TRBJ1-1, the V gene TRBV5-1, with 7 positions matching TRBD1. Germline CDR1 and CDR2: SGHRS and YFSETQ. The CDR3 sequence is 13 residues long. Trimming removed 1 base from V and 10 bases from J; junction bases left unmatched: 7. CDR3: CASSLWGQQGAFF. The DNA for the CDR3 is TGCGCCAGCAGCTTGTGGGGACAGCAGGGAGCTTTCTTT.

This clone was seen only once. The CDR3 region is CASRLLAESSYEQYF. The CDR3 nucleotides read TGTGCCAGCAGACTTCTAGCGGAAAGCTCCTACGAGCAGTACTTC. The V and J genes are TRBV21-1 and TRBJ2-7; TRBD2, the D gene given by the table, was not confirmed from the DNA. TRBV21-1 is a pseudogene. CDR3 length: 15 residues.

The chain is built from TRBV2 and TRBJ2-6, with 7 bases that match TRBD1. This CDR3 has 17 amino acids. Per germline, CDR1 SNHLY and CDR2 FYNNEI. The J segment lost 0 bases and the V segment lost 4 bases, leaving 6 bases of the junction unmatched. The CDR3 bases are TGTGCCAGCAGTGGGCCGGGACAGCACTCTGGGGCCAACGTCCTGACTTTC. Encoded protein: CASSGPGQHSGANVLTF.

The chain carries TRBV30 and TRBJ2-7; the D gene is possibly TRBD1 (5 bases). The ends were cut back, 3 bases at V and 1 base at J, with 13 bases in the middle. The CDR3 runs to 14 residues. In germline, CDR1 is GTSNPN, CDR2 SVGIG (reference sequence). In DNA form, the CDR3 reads TGTGCCTGGAGGGACCCCAGGGTTTCCTACGAGCAGTACTTC. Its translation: CAWRDPRVSYEQYF. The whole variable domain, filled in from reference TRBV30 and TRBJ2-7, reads SQTIHQWPATLVQPVGSPLSLECTVEGTSNPNLYWYRQAAGRGLQLLFYSVGIGQISSEVPQNLSASRPQDRQFILSSKKLLLSDSGFYLCAWRDPRVSYEQYFGPGTRLTVT.

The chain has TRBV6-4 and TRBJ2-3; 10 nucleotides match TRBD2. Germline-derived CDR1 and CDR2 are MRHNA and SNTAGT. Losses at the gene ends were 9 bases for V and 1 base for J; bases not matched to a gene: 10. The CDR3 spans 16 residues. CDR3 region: CASSPDGTSGTDTQYF. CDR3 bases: TGTGCCAGTTCTCCGGACGGGACTAGCGGCACAGATACGCAGTATTTT.

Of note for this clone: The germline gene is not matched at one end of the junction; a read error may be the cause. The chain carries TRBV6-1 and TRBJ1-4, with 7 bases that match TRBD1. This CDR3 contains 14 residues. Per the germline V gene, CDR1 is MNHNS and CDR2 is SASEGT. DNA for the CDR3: TGTGCCAGCATTGAACAGGGGATATTAGGAAAACTGTTTTTT. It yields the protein CASIEQGILGKLFF.

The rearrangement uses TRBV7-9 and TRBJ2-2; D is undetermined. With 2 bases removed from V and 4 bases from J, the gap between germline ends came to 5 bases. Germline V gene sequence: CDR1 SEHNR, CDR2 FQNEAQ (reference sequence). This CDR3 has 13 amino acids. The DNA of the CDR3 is TGTGCCAGCAGCTTATCCAGCACCGGGGAGCTGTTTTTT. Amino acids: CASSLSSTGELFF. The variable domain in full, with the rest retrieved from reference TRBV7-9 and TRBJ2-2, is DTGVSQNPRHKITKRGQNVTFRCDPISEHNRLYWYRQTLGQGPEFLTYFQNEAQLEKSRLLSDRFSAERPKGSFSTLEIQRTEQGDSAMYLCASSLSSTGELFFGEGSRLTVL.

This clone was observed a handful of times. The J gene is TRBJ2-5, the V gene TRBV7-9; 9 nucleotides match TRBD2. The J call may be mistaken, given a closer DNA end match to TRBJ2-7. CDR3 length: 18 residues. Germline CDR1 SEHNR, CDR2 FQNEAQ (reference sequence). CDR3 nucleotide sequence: TGTGCCAGCAGCCGACCGGGACTAGCAACACACTTCGAGAACGAGCAGTACTTC. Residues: CASSRPGLATHFENEQYF.

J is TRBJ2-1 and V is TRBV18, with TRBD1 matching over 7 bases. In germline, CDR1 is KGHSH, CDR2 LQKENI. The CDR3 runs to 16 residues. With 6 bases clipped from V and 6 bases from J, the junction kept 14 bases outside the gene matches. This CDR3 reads CASSHGARGLVNEQFF. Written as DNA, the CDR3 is TGTGCCAGCTCCCACGGGGCGAGGGGGCTTGTCAATGAGCAGTTCTTC.

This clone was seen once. In nucleotides, the CDR3 is TGTGCCAGCAGTCCGGGGCCTAGGGGAGGCTCCTACAATGAGCAGTTCTTC. Translating it yields CASSPGPRGGSYNEQFF. V gene TRBV11-2 combines with J gene TRBJ2-1, with D perhaps TRBD2 (6 bases). Trimming left V 6 bases short and J 0 bases short, with 18 bases between. Germline values: CDR1 SGHAT, CDR2 FQNNGV. The CDR3 has 17 residues.

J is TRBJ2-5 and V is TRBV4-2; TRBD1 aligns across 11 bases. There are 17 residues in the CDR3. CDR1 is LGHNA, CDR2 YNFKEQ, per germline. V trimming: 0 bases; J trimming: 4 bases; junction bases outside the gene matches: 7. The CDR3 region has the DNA TGTGCCAGCAGCCAAGATCGGACAGGGGGCTGGCGAGAGACCCAGTACTTC. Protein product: CASSQDRTGGWRETQYF.

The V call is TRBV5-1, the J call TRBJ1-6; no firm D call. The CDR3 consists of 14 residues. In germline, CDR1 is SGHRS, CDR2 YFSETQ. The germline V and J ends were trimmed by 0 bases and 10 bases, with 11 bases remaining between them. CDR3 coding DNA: TGCGCCAGCAGCTTGGTAGTACCGGGGTCACCCCTCCACTTT. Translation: CASSLVVPGSPLHF.

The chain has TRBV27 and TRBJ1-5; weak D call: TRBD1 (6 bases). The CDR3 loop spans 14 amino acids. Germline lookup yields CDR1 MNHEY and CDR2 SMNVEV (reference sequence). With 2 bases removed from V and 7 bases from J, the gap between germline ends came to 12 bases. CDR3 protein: CASSLEGEGQPQHF. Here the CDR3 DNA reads TGTGCCAGCAGTTTAGAGGGGGAGGGGCAGCCCCAGCATTTT.

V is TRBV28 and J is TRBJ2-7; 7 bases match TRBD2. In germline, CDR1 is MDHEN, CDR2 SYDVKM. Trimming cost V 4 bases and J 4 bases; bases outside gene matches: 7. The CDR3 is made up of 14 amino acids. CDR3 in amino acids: CASSWGSGWYEQYF. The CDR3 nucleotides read TGTGCCAGCAGTTGGGGTAGCGGGTGGTACGAGCAGTACTTC.

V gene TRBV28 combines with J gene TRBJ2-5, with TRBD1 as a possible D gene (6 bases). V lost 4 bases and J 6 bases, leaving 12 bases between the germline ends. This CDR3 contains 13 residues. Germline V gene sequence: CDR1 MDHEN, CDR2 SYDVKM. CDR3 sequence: CASSWAGDQTQYF. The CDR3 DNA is TGTGCCAGCAGTTGGGCAGGGGACCAGACCCAGTACTTC.

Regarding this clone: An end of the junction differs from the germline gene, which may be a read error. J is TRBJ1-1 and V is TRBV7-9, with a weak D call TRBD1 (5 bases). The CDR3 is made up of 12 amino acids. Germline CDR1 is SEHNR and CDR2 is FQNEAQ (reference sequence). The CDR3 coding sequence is TGTTCCAGCAGCTTAACAGGCCCTGAAGCTTTCTTT. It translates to CSSSLTGPEAFF. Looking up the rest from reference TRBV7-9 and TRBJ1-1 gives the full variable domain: DTGVSQNPRHKITKRGQNVTFRCDPISEHNRLYWYRQTLGQGPEFLTYFQNEAQLEKSRLLSDRFSAERPKGSFSTLEIQRTEQGDSAMYLCSSSLTGPEAFFGQGTRLTVV.

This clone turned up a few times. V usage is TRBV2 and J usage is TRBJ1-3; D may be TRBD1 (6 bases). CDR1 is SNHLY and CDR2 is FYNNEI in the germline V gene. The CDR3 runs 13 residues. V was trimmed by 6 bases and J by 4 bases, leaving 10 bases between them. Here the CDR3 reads CASRGASGNTIYF. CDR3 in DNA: TGTGCCAGCAGGGGGGCGTCGGGAAACACCATATATTTT.